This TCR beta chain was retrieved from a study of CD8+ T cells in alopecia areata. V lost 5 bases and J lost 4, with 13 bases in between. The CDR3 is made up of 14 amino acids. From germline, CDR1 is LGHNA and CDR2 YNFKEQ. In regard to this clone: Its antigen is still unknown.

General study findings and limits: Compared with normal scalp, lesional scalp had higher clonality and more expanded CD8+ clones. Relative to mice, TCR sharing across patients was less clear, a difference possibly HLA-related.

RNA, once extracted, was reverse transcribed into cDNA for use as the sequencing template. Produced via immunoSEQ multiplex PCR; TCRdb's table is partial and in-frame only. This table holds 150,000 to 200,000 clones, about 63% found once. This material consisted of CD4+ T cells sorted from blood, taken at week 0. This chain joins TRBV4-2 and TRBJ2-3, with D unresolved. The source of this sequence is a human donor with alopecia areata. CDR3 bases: TGTGCCAGCAGCACAAGACGCCAGCCAGATACGCAGTATTTT. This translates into CASSTRRQPDTQYF.